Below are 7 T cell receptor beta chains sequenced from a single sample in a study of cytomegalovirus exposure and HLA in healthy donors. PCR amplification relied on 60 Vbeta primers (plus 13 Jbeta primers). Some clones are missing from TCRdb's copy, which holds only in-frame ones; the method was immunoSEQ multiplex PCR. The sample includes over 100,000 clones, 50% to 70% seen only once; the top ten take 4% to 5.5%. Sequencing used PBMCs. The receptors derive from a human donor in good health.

CDR3: CASRNSPKGTDTQYF. The CDR3 DNA follows: TGTGCCAGCAGAAACAGCCCGAAAGGCACAGATACGCAGTATTTT. V gene TRBV2 combines with J gene TRBJ2-3; no clear D. The CDR3 has 15 residues. The V end lost 6 bases, the J end lost 1 base, and 14 bases lay between the germline ends. CDR1 SNHLY and CDR2 FYNNEI come from the germline V gene.

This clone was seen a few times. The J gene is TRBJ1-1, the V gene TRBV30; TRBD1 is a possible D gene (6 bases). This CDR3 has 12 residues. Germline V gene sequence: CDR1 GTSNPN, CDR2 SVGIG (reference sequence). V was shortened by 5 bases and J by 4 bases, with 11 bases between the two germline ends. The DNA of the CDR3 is TGTGCCTGGGAGAGGGGGACCACTGAAGCTTTCTTT. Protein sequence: CAWERGTTEAFF. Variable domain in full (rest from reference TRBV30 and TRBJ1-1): SQTIHQWPATLVQPVGSPLSLECTVEGTSNPNLYWYRQAAGRGLQLLFYSVGIGQISSEVPQNLSASRPQDRQFILSSKKLLLSDSGFYLCAWERGTTEAFFGQGTRLTVV.

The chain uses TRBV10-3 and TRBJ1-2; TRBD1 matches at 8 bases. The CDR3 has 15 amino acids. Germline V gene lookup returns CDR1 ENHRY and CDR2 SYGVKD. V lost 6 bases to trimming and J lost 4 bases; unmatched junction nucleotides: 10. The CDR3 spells CAIRGPGGGSYGYTF. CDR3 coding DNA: TGTGCCATCAGGGGCCCAGGGGGCGGAAGCTATGGCTACACCTTC.

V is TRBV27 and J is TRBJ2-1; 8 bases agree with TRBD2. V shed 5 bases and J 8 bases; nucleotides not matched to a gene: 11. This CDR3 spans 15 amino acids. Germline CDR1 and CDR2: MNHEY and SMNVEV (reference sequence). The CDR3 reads CASSEAGTRGYEQFF. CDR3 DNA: TGTGCCAGCAGTGAAGCCGGGACTAGGGGGTATGAGCAGTTCTTC.

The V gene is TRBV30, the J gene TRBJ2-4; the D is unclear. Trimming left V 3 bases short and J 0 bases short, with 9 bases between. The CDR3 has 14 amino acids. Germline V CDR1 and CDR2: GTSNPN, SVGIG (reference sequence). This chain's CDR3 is CAWRAELAKNIQYF. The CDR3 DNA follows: TGTGCCTGGAGGGCGGAACTAGCCAAAAACATTCAGTACTTC.

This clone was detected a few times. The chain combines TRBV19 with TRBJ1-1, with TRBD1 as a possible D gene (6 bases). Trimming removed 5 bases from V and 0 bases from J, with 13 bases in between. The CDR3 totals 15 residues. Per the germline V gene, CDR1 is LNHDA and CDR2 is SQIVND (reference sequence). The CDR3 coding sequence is TGTGCCAGTAGTCGTGGGGACAACATGAACACTGAAGCTTTCTTT. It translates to CASSRGDNMNTEAFF.

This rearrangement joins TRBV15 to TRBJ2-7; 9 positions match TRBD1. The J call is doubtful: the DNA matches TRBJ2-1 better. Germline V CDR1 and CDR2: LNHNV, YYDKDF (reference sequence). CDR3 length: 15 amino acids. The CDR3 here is CATSSGQGSYNEQFF. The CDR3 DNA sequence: TGTGCCACCAGCAGCGGACAGGGGTCTTACAATGAGCAGTTCTTC.